This T cell receptor beta chain was sequenced in a study of identical twins. The germline V and J ends were trimmed by 3 bases and 4 bases, with 13 bases remaining between them. CDR3 length: 14 amino acids. Germline assignment: CDR1 MDHEN and CDR2 SYDVKM. TCRdb passed the 5' RACE reads through MiXCR, listing each CDR3 protein once. The data contain approximately 690,000 distinct CDR3 sequences, roughly 6.2% of them singletons. The TCR sequence derives from a man in his late teens or twenties in good health. The chain employs TRBV28 and TRBJ2-7; perhaps TRBD2 as D (5 bases). The source material was naive T cells sorted from blood. The CDR3 loop reads CASSFWESQYEQYF. Here the CDR3 DNA reads TGTGCCAGCAGTTTTTGGGAGTCCCAGTACGAGCAGTACTTC.